Below are 24 T cell receptor beta chains sequenced from a single sample in a study of blood T cell repertoires in COVID-19. The method was immunoSEQ multiplex PCR; TCRdb's version includes in-frame clones alone and lacks a portion of them. The top ten hold 2.5% to 3% of the sample, which has 350,000 or so clones, 80% to 90% seen once. The specimen was peripheral blood. These TCRs come from a man aged 30-40 years with active or convalescent COVID-19.

The sample holds one count of this clone. This chain connects TRBV10-3 to TRBJ2-2; TRBD2 matches at 9 bases. Germline lookup yields CDR1 ENHRY and CDR2 SYGVKD. Unmatched junction bases numbered 10, after V lost 6 bases and J lost 5 bases. This CDR3 comprises 16 residues. The CDR3 nucleotides read TGTGCCATCAGACGGCGGGAGGGCCCGGGAACCGGGGAGCTGTTTTTT. This translates into CAIRRREGPGTGELFF.

This clone was detected ten times or more. The chain has TRBV28 and TRBJ1-2, with 7 bases that match TRBD1. Germline values: CDR1 MDHEN, CDR2 SYDVKM. The V and J ends lost 4 bases and 8 bases, in that order; junction bases with no gene match: 4. CDR3 length: 12 amino acids. The CDR3 sequence: CASSSTGLGYTF. For the CDR3, the DNA is TGTGCCAGCAGTTCGACAGGGTTGGGCTACACCTTC.

This rearrangement joins TRBV11-2 to TRBJ2-7; 7 bases align to TRBD2. The V gene end was trimmed by 5 bases and the J gene end by 7 bases; junction bases not matched to a gene: 14. The CDR3 contains 15 residues. CDR1 and CDR2 (germline): SGHAT, FQNNGV. The CDR3 is CASSQNALTGGEQYF. Written as DNA, the CDR3 is TGTGCCAGCAGCCAGAATGCATTAACGGGAGGAGAGCAGTACTTC.

CDR3 amino acids: CASSLKGKDGYTF. CDR3 coding DNA: TGTGCCAGCAGCTTGAAGGGGAAGGATGGCTACACCTTC. The chain recombines TRBV5-4 with TRBJ1-2; D possibly corresponds to TRBD1 (5 bases). Germline values: CDR1 SGHNT, CDR2 YYREEE (reference sequence). Trimming shortened V by 1 base and J by 6 bases, and 10 bases separated the two germline ends. The CDR3 extends over 13 amino acids. The entire variable domain, with the rest obtained from reference TRBV5-4 and TRBJ1-2, is as follows: ETGVTQSPTHLIKTRGQQVTLRCSSQSGHNTVSWYQQALGQGPQFIFQYYREEENGRGNFPPRFSGLQFPNYSSELNVNALELDDSALYLCASSLKGKDGYTFGSGTRLTVV.

The chain combines TRBV7-2 with TRBJ2-3; 11 nucleotides agree with TRBD2. Trimming at V came to 3 bases and at J to 6 bases, leaving 8 bases not matched to a gene. CDR3 size: 16 residues. Germline values: CDR1 SGHTA, CDR2 FQGNSA. This CDR3 reads CASSLYSGGAWDTQYF. The CDR3 bases are TGTGCCAGCAGCTTGTATAGCGGGGGGGCGTGGGATACGCAGTATTTT.

CDR3 loop: CASSQRPGSDEQFF. The CDR3 DNA follows: TGCGCCAGCAGCCAACGACCGGGGAGCGATGAGCAGTTCTTC. The chain links TRBV5-1 to TRBJ2-1; D is perhaps TRBD2 (5 bases). Per germline, CDR1 SGHRS and CDR2 YFSETQ. CDR3 length: 14 residues. The V end was cut by 4 bases, the J end by 8 bases, with 16 bases between.

This clone was seen just once. The CDR3 bases are TGCGCCAGCAGCATTATAGGGACAGGGGGAACCGGGGAGCTGTTTTTT. Its protein is CASSIIGTGGTGELFF. The chain couples TRBV5-1 to TRBJ2-2, with TRBD1 identical over 11 bases. Germline V gene lookup returns CDR1 SGHRS and CDR2 YFSETQ. Losses at the gene ends were 4 bases for V and 5 bases for J; bases not matched to a gene: 7. The CDR3 is 16 residues long.

DNA of the CDR3: TGTGCCTGGAGTTCGGGGACTGGGGCCAACGTCCTGACTTTC. Residues: CAWSSGTGANVLTF. The V call is TRBV30, the J call TRBJ2-6, with D tentatively TRBD2 (5 bases). CDR3 length: 14 residues. The V gene's germline CDR1 is GTSNPN and CDR2 SVGIG (reference sequence). The germline V and J ends were trimmed by 2 bases and 2 bases, with 7 bases remaining between them.

This sequence joins TRBV27 and TRBJ1-2; D is unclear. Germline CDR1 reads MNHEY; CDR2 reads SMNVEV (reference sequence). This CDR3 contains 13 residues. V was pared by 6 bases and J by 2 bases, with 10 bases between. The DNA of the CDR3 is TGTGCCAGCAGCCCCACAGAGAACTATGGCTACACCTTC. Protein: CASSPTENYGYTF.

J is TRBJ2-3 and V is TRBV24-1; TRBD1 matches at 10 bases. Per the germline V gene, CDR1 is KGHDR and CDR2 is SFDVKD. The trim removed 2 bases at V and 9 bases at J, leaving 7 bases unmatched. The CDR3 totals 15 residues. CDR3 coding DNA: TGTGCCACCAGTGATTGGGGGACAGGGGAGGGCACGCAGTATTTT. This gives the protein CATSDWGTGEGTQYF.

The chain carries TRBV2 and TRBJ1-1, with D possibly matching TRBD1 (6 bases). The germline V gene encodes CDR1 SNHLY and CDR2 FYNNEI. The CDR3 consists of 16 residues. V was pared by 5 bases and J by 1 base, with 17 bases between. The CDR3 sequence is CASSRPRQGPNTEAFF. For the CDR3, the DNA is TGTGCCAGCAGTCGCCCCCGCCAGGGGCCGAACACTGAAGCTTTCTTT. Using reference TRBV2 and TRBJ1-1 for the parts outside the CDR3, the full variable domain is EPEVTQTPSHQVTQMGQEVILRCVPISNHLYFYWYRQILGQKVEFLVSFYNNEISEKSEIFDDQFSVERPDGSNFTLKIRSTKLEDSAMYFCASSRPRQGPNTEAFFGQGTRLTVV.

The genes are TRBV18 and TRBJ1-1, with D hard to call. V was clipped by 2 bases and J by 4 bases, with 11 bases between them. In germline, CDR1 is KGHSH, CDR2 LQKENI. The CDR3 length is 14 residues. CDR3 amino acids: CASSPGSRGTEAFF. The CDR3 coding sequence is TGTGCCAGCTCACCAGGCAGTCGGGGCACTGAAGCTTTCTTT. Looking up the rest from reference TRBV18 and TRBJ1-1 gives the full variable domain: NAGVMQNPRHLVRRRGQEARLRCSPMKGHSHVYWYRQLPEEGLKFMVYLQKENIIDESGMPKERFSAEFPKEGPSILRIQQVVRGDSAAYFCASSPGSRGTEAFFGQGTRLTVV.

The J gene is TRBJ2-2, the V gene TRBV9; 10 bases are a match to TRBD2. The trim removed 4 bases at V and 4 bases at J, leaving 7 bases unmatched. Germline loops: CDR1 SGDLS, CDR2 YYNGEE. The CDR3 has 16 residues. The CDR3 coding sequence is TGTGCCAGCAGCCCCGGACTAGCGGTTGTCACCGGGGAGCTGTTTTTT. Its protein is CASSPGLAVVTGELFF.

In DNA form, the CDR3 reads TGTGCCAGCAGCCGCGGGGATGAGCAGTTCTTC. Amino acid sequence: CASSRGDEQFF. The chain joins TRBV5-4 to TRBJ2-1; tentative D call: TRBD2 (6 bases). V was shortened by 4 bases and J by 8 bases, with 7 bases between the two germline ends. The CDR3 loop spans 11 amino acids. From germline, CDR1 is SGHNT and CDR2 YYREEE (reference sequence).

The V gene is TRBV29-1, the J gene TRBJ2-6, with 8 nucleotides matching TRBD1. CDR3 size: 14 residues. Germline lookup yields CDR1 SQVTM and CDR2 ANQGSEA. The V segment lost 7 bases and the J segment 0 bases; nucleotides outside the gene matches: 2. CDR3 coding DNA: TGCAGCGCCCAGGGGGCCTCTGGGGCCAACGTCCTGACTTTC. It codes for CSAQGASGANVLTF.

The genes are TRBV6-2 or TRBV6-3 and TRBJ2-2; 8 bases agree with TRBD2. The CDR3 runs 15 residues. With V trimmed by 1 base and J by 5 bases, 3 bases remained unmatched. From germline, CDR1 is MNHEY and CDR2 SVGEGT. The CDR3 here is CASSYFAGGTGELFF. The CDR3 nucleotides are TGTGCCAGCAGTTACTTTGCGGGGGGAACCGGGGAGCTGTTTTTT.

This chain links TRBV11-2 with TRBJ2-4, with 15 bases lining up with TRBD2. The CDR3 totals 19 residues. The germline gives CDR1 SGHAT, CDR2 FQNNGV. The V and J ends lost 5 bases and 1 base, in that order; junction bases with no gene match: 9. Here the CDR3 DNA reads TGTGCCAGCAGCCTTGGACTAGCGGGGGGGACGAGGGCCAAAAACATTCAGTACTTC. It specifies CASSLGLAGGTRAKNIQYF.

This chain joins TRBV21-1 and TRBJ2-1; TRBD2, the table's D call, was not compared with the DNA. TRBV21-1 is reported as a pseudogene. This CDR3 is 21 amino acids long. CDR3 sequence reads: CASSKAGLAGGRLQSYNEQFF. In nucleotides, the CDR3 is TGTGCCAGCAGCAAAGCAGGGCTAGCGGGGGGCCGATTGCAATCCTACAATGAGCAGTTCTTC.

The CDR3 bases are TGTGCCAGCAGCTTTCCCGCCGGGACAGGGCAAGCTTTCTTT. Protein: CASSFPAGTGQAFF. V gene TRBV7-2 combines with J gene TRBJ1-1; 9 bases agree with TRBD1. Trimming cost V 3 bases and J 9 bases; bases outside gene matches: 8. The germline V gene encodes CDR1 SGHTA and CDR2 FQGNSA. This CDR3 has 14 amino acids.

The V call is TRBV30, the J call TRBJ2-1, with 11 bases that match TRBD2. The V gene end was trimmed by 2 bases and the J gene end by 2 bases; junction bases not matched to a gene: 14. The germline V gene encodes CDR1 GTSNPN and CDR2 SVGIG (reference sequence). This CDR3 spans 19 amino acids. The CDR3 coding sequence is TGTGCCTGGAGTACCTCCAAGGGCGTACTAGCGGGGGCCTACAATGAGCAGTTCTTC. It translates to CAWSTSKGVLAGAYNEQFF. Looking up the rest from reference TRBV30 and TRBJ2-1 gives the full variable domain: SQTIHQWPATLVQPVGSPLSLECTVEGTSNPNLYWYRQAAGRGLQLLFYSVGIGQISSEVPQNLSASRPQDRQFILSSKKLLLSDSGFYLCAWSTSKGVLAGAYNEQFFGPGTRLTVL.

In this sample, this clone turned up a few times. The rearrangement joins TRBV7-6 to TRBJ1-2; weak D call: TRBD1 (6 bases). This CDR3 region has 15 residues. Trimming cost V 5 bases and J 4 bases, with 17 bases left between them. CDR1 and CDR2 (germline): SGHVS, FNYEAQ. CDR3 sequence reads: CASSPQGRGAYGYTF. The DNA for the CDR3 is TGTGCCAGCAGCCCCCAGGGGCGGGGGGCCTATGGCTACACCTTC.

This rearrangement joins TRBV5-1 to TRBJ2-7; tentative D call: TRBD2 (5 bases). The ends were cut back, 1 base at V and 5 bases at J, with 10 bases in the middle. Germline CDR1 SGHRS, CDR2 YFSETQ. CDR3 length: 13 residues. The CDR3 coding sequence is TGCGCCAGCAGCTTGACGGGAACCCACGAGCAGTACTTC. Translating it yields CASSLTGTHEQYF.

The genes are TRBV5-5 and TRBJ2-5, with TRBD1 as a possible D gene (6 bases). This CDR3 spans 14 amino acids. Germline CDR1 SGHKS, CDR2 YYEKEE (reference sequence). Trimming took off 0 bases at V and 10 bases at J, with 16 bases between the two ends. The CDR3 loop reads CASSLEWTVGGQYF. Here the CDR3 DNA reads TGTGCCAGCAGCTTGGAATGGACAGTCGGTGGCCAGTACTTC.

This chain joins TRBV6-2 or TRBV6-3 and TRBJ1-1; no firm D call. This CDR3 contains 16 residues. The germline CDR1 and CDR2 sequences are MNHEY and SVGEGT. The ends were cut back, 3 bases at V and 0 bases at J, with 14 bases in the middle. The CDR3 DNA reads as TGTGCCAGCAGTTATAACAATCCTTTTTTGAACACTGAAGCTTTCTTT. This gives the protein CASSYNNPFLNTEAFF.